This T cell receptor beta chain was observed in a study of T cells after yellow fever vaccination. Germline loops: CDR1 SEHNR, CDR2 FQNEAQ (reference sequence). V gave up 1 base and J gave up 12 bases, with 16 bases separating them. This CDR3 spans 14 amino acids. This clonotype turned up a few times. TCRdb reprocessed the 5' RACE reads via MiXCR and lists one record per CDR3 protein. Of roughly 310,000 distinct CDR3 sequences in the sample, 8% to 10% were seen once. The sequence was collected from a man between 18 and 29 years old who received the YFV17D yellow fever vaccine. The sample in question was PBMCs, obtained on the day of the first yellow fever vaccination. This chain links TRBV7-9 with TRBJ2-4; a possible D gene is TRBD2 (5 bases). CDR3 nucleotide sequence: TGTGCCAGCAGCTTAGGTAACTCTCGTGAGGGTCAGTACTTC. This gives the protein CASSLGNSREGQYF. Using reference TRBV7-9 and TRBJ2-4 for the parts outside the CDR3, the full variable domain is DTGVSQNPRHKITKRGQNVTFRCDPISEHNRLYWYRQTLGQGPEFLTYFQNEAQLEKSRLLSDRFSAERPKGSFSTLEIQRTEQGDSAMYLCASSLGNSREGQYFGAGTRLSVL.